The present T cell receptor beta chain was sequenced within a study of cytomegalovirus exposure and HLA in healthy donors. The PCR contained 60 Vbeta and 13 Jbeta primers. Sequencing was performed with immunoSEQ multiplex PCR; in TCRdb, only in-frame clones are kept and a portion is missing. This sample yields around 100,000 clones, of which roughly 85% are seen a single time; around a fifth belongs to the top ten. CDR3 length: 15 amino acids. V lost 3 bases, J lost 0 bases, and 9 bases lay in between. The germline V gene encodes CDR1 LNHDA and CDR2 SQIVND (reference sequence). Every donor was a healthy person donating bone marrow. A remark on this clone: What it binds is unknown. The sample contains more than one DNA sequence encoding this CDR3.

Overall study findings and caveats: Judged likely to be a sequencing artifact was a cluster of highly shared sequence variants.

The origin of this receptor is a young man in good health and CMV-seropositive. J is TRBJ2-1 and V is TRBV19; D not resolved. The material sequenced was PBMCs. CDR3: CASSIDTSSYNEQFF. CDR3 sequence (DNA): TGTGCCAGTAGTATTGACACAAGCTCCTACAATGAGCAGTTCTTC. The full variable domain, in which reference TRBV19 and TRBJ2-1 provide the parts outside the CDR3, is DGGITQSPKYLFRKEGQNVTLSCEQNLNHDAMYWYRQDPGQGLRLIYYSQIVNDFQKGDIAEGYSVSREKKESFPLTVTSAQKNPTAFYLCASSIDTSSYNEQFFGPGTRLTVL.